Below, 11 T cell receptor beta chains from the same sample are listed, as sequenced in a study of human T cells and chemical hapten exposure. As to time point: patch test 3, about 24 weeks after DPC sensitization. Treatment indicated: therapeutic diphenylcyclopropenone sensitization with weekly scalp DPC. MiXCR, run by TCRdb on the RACE reads, gives a single entry per CDR3 protein. The data hold tens of thousands of distinct CDR3 sequences, with about an eighth observed a single time. The specimen was whole blood, collected in connection with sensitization to the hapten diphenylcyclopropenone (DPC). These receptors originate from a woman aged 45-59 years with alopecia areata. Some clones in this sample may be carry-over from other donors' samples.

This clonotype was counted only a few times. The DNA for the CDR3 is TGTGCCAGCAGCGTAGAGACAGGCTCCTACGAGCAGTACTTC. Protein sequence: CASSVETGSYEQYF. V usage is TRBV9 and J usage is TRBJ2-7; tentatively, D is TRBD1 (6 bases). V was pared by 0 bases and J by 0 bases, with 7 bases between. This CDR3 has 14 amino acids. The germline gives CDR1 SGDLS, CDR2 YYNGEE.

The V and J genes are TRBV20-1 and TRBJ1-4; D gene unclear. Trimming removed 1 base from V and 8 bases from J, with 11 bases in between. Looked up from germline, CDR1 is DFQATT and CDR2 is SNEGSKA (reference sequence). The CDR3 spans 13 residues. DNA for the CDR3: TGCAGTGCTAGAGGAGGTGGTGAAGAAAAACTGTTTTTT. Translated: CSARGGGEEKLFF.

The table lists this clonotype with many counts. The chain recombines TRBV29-1 with TRBJ1-1, with D tentatively TRBD1 (6 bases). The CDR3 spans 13 residues. V shed 7 bases and J shed 0 bases, with 12 bases lying between them. In germline, CDR1 is SQVTM, CDR2 ANQGSEA. The CDR3 sequence: CSGGGLMNTEAFF. CDR3 nucleotides: TGCAGCGGGGGGGGCCTGATGAACACTGAAGCTTTCTTT.

The table lists this clonotype with many counts. V is TRBV6-1 and J is TRBJ2-4; 7 nucleotides agree with TRBD2. J was trimmed by 3 bases and V by 0 bases; bases with no gene match: 8. The CDR3 runs 17 residues. The germline CDR1 and CDR2 sequences are MNHNS and SASEGT. The DNA of the CDR3 is TGTGCCAGCAGTGAAGCCGGGGGGAAGGGTGACAAAAACATTCAGTACTTC. This codes for CASSEAGGKGDKNIQYF.

In this sample, this clonotype turned up many times. J is TRBJ2-3 and V is TRBV28; 12 bases align to TRBD2. Germline CDR1 MDHEN, CDR2 SYDVKM. The CDR3 runs to 15 residues. With 7 bases clipped from V and 3 bases from J, the junction kept 5 bases outside the gene matches. The CDR3 loop reads CASILAGGPTDTQYF. The CDR3 DNA reads TGTGCCAGCATCCTAGCGGGAGGGCCGACAGATACGCAGTATTTT.

As DNA, the CDR3 is TGTGCCAGCAGCTTAGATGGGTCACGGACCTACGAGCAGTACTTC. Residues: CASSLDGSRTYEQYF. The V gene is TRBV7-8, the J gene TRBJ2-7, with unresolved D. V was clipped by 1 base and J by 2 bases, with 12 bases between them. CDR3 length equals 15 residues. CDR1 and CDR2 (germline): SGHVS, FQNEAQ.

The chain joins TRBV20-1 to TRBJ1-1, with D unresolved. The germline gives CDR1 DFQATT, CDR2 SNEGSKA (reference sequence). V gave up 0 bases and J gave up 4 bases, with 12 bases separating them. This CDR3 is 14 amino acids long. This CDR3 reads CSARDMIWGTEAFF. The CDR3 DNA reads as TGCAGTGCTAGAGATATGATATGGGGCACTGAAGCTTTCTTT.

This clonotype was counted between two and nine times. This chain connects TRBV12-3 or TRBV12-4 to TRBJ1-1; tentatively, D is TRBD1 (6 bases). The CDR3 contains 14 residues. The V end lost 4 bases, the J end lost 2 bases, and 11 bases lay between the germline ends. The CDR3: CASSWQGPNTEAFF. In DNA form, the CDR3 reads TGTGCCAGCAGTTGGCAGGGGCCAAACACTGAAGCTTTCTTT.

The table lists this clonotype with many counts. This chain uses TRBV11-2 with TRBJ2-7, with 7 bases identical to TRBD1. Germline CDR1 and CDR2: SGHAT and FQNNGV. V was clipped by 6 bases and J by 4 bases; unmatched bases: 12. CDR3 size: 15 residues. The CDR3 nucleotides read TGTGCCAGCAGAAGAACCGGGACAGCCAAGTACGAGCAGTACTTC. This translates into CASRRTGTAKYEQYF.

This clonotype was seen only a few times. The chain links TRBV12-3 or TRBV12-4 to TRBJ1-5, with unresolved D. The CDR3 is 15 residues long. Trimming stripped 1 base from V and 0 bases from J, with 7 bases between. In DNA form, the CDR3 reads TGTGCCAGCAGTTTAGACCGATTTAGCAATCAGCCCCAGCATTTT. Its protein product is CASSLDRFSNQPQHF.

This clonotype was seen only a few times. The chain has TRBV20-1 and TRBJ2-5; TRBD2 matches 13 bases. The J segment lost 1 base and the V segment lost 3 bases, leaving 5 bases of the junction unmatched. The CDR3 loop spans 16 amino acids. Looked up from germline, CDR1 is DFQATT and CDR2 is SNEGSKA (reference sequence). CDR3 coding DNA: TGCAGTGCTAGGGTGGGACTAGCGGGGCGCCAAGAGACCCAGTACTTC. It specifies CSARVGLAGRQETQYF.